These 5 T cell receptor beta chains were all obtained from the same sample, sequenced in a study of cytomegalovirus exposure and HLA in healthy donors. Produced via immunoSEQ multiplex PCR; TCRdb's table is partial and in-frame only. The data hold approximately 200,000 clones, with about 89% observed a single time. Sample: PBMCs. The receptors stem from a woman aged 18-29 years in good health and CMV-seronegative.

This clone was recorded once. This chain joins TRBV6-1 and TRBJ2-7; possible D gene TRBD2, 6 bases. Germline loops: CDR1 MNHNS, CDR2 SASEGT. The CDR3 loop spans 15 amino acids. Trimming pared 7 bases from V and 2 bases from J, leaving 18 bases between. CDR3 coding DNA: TGTGCCAGCATAAGATCGGCGGGGCTCGCCTACGAGCAGTACTTC. This sequence encodes CASIRSAGLAYEQYF.

J is TRBJ2-5 and V is TRBV28, with a tentative D call TRBD2 (6 bases). The germline gives CDR1 MDHEN, CDR2 SYDVKM. V was clipped by 11 bases and J by 0 bases, with 19 bases between them. The CDR3 contains 15 residues. The CDR3 DNA is TGTGCCCGAGACCGGGCGGGATGGTACCAAGAGACCCAGTACTTC. Translating gives CARDRAGWYQETQYF.

This sequence joins TRBV9 and TRBJ2-7; maybe TRBD1 (5 bases). Trimming removed 0 bases from V and 3 bases from J, with 13 bases in between. Germline-derived CDR1 and CDR2 are SGDLS and YYNGEE. The CDR3 runs 15 residues. The CDR3 loop reads CASSVADTGNYEQYF. The CDR3 DNA follows: TGTGCCAGCAGCGTAGCTGATACAGGAAACTACGAGCAGTACTTC.

V is TRBV27 and J is TRBJ1-5; D is unclear. Germline CDR1 is MNHEY and CDR2 is SMNVEV (reference sequence). This CDR3 has 15 amino acids. V gave up 2 bases and J gave up 0 bases, with 8 bases separating them. CDR3 residues: CASSLRGSSNQPQHF. Here the CDR3 DNA reads TGTGCCAGCAGTTTAAGAGGAAGTAGCAATCAGCCCCAGCATTTT.

This rearrangement joins TRBV9 to TRBJ2-3, with TRBD1 as a possible D gene (6 bases). Trimming cost V 3 bases and J 0 bases, with 11 bases left between them. Germline loops: CDR1 SGDLS, CDR2 YYNGEE. This CDR3 is built from 15 residues. The CDR3, as DNA: TGTGCCAGCAGCGGGGGGCAGGTTAGCACAGATACGCAGTATTTT. Protein product: CASSGGQVSTDTQYF.